This T cell receptor (beta chain) was identified during a study of T-cell memory formation after mild COVID-19. This CDR3 contains 16 residues. Germline-derived CDR1 and CDR2 are SEHNR and FQNEAQ (reference sequence). V lost 5 bases, J lost 6 bases, and 13 bases stayed unmatched. TCRdb called the 5' RACE reads again in MiXCR, with one record for every CDR3 protein. Among just over 60,000 distinct CDR3 sequences, about a tenth were seen once, and the ten largest hold 1.1%. V and J are TRBV7-9 and TRBJ2-1, with 7 bases fitting TRBD1. The TCR was taken from a man between 18 and 35 years old who had mild COVID-19 (a few samples of this study predate the infection). Cell type and time point are not known. Material for sequencing was PBMCs or a T cell subset sorted from them (not recorded which). The CDR3 bases are TGTGCCAGCAGCCCCCGCTGGGGGACAGTTATCAATGAGCAGTTCTTC. It yields the protein CASSPRWGTVINEQFF.